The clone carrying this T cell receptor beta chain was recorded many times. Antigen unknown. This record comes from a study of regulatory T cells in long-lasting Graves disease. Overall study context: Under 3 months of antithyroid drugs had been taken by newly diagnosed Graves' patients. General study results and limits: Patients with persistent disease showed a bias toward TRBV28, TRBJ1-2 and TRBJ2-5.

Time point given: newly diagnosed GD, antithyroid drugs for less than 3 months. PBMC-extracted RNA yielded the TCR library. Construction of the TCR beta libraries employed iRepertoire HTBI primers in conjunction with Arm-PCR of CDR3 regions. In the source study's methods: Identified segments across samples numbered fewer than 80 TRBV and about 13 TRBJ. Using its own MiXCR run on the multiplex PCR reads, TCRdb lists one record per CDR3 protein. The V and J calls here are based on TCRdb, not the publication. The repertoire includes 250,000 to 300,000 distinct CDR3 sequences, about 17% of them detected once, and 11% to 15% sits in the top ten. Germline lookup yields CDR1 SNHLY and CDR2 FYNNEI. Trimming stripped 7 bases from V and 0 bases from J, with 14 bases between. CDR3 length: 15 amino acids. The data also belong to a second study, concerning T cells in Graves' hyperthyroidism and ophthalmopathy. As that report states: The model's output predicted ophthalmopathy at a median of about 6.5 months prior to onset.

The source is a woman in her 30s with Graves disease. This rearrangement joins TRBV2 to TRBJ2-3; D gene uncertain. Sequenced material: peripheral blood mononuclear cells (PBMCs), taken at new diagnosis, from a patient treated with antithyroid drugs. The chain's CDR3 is CASIIDLASTDTQYF. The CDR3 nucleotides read TGTGCCAGCATTATAGACTTGGCTAGCACAGATACGCAGTATTTT. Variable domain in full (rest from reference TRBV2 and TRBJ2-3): EPEVTQTPSHQVTQMGQEVILRCVPISNHLYFYWYRQILGQKVEFLVSFYNNEISEKSEIFDDQFSVERPDGSNFTLKIRSTKLEDSAMYFCASIIDLASTDTQYFGPGTRLTVL.